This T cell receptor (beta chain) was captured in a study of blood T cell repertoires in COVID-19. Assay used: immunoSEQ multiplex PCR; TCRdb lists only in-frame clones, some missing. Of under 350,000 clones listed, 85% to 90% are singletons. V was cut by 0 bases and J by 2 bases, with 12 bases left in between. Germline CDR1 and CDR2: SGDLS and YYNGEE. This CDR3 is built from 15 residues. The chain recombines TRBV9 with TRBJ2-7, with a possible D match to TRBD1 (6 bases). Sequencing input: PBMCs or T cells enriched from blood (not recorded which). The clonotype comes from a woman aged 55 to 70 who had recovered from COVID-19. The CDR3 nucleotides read TGTGCCAGCAGCGTAGATCCAGGGGAAACCTACGAGCAGTACTTC. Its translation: CASSVDPGETYEQYF.